The rows below give T cell receptor beta chains drawn from one sample of a study of T cell responses to AZD1222 COVID-19 vaccine. Assay used: immunoSEQ multiplex PCR; TCRdb lists only in-frame clones, some missing. This table holds tens of thousands of clones, 86% found once. The specimen comprised peripheral blood, sampled on day 0 of AZD1222 vaccination. The receptors stem from an adult in good health. The CDR3 runs from the conserved cysteine through the conserved F or W. The D gene is left open where the match is weak. Not all rows give a size; the values are once, few, many and, for expanded clones, a class.

d_call	j_call	cdr3_length	clone_size	v_call	cdr3_nt	cdr3_aa
TRBD2	TRBJ2-3	18	NA	TRBV27	TGTGCCAGCAGTTTGAGGGGACTAGCGGGGTCTAGCACAGATACGCAGTATTTT	CASSLRGLAGSSTDTQYF
NA	TRBJ1-1	13	NA	TRBV19	TGTGCCAGTAGGAGCAGGGAGAACACTGAAGCTTTCTTT	CASRSRENTEAFF
TRBD2	TRBJ2-5	15	NA	TRBV6-5	TGTGCCAGCATACCGACTAGCGGACAAACAGAGACCCAGTACTTC	CASIPTSGQTETQYF
NA	TRBJ1-1	14	NA	TRBV9	TGTGCCAGCAGCCCTGCAGGCGGTCCCACTGAAGCTTTCTTT	CASSPAGGPTEAFF
TRBD1	TRBJ2-5	15	NA	TRBV6-2/TRBV6-3	TGTGCCAGCAGTATAGGACAGGGGTTCGCGGAGACCCAGTACTTC	CASSIGQGFAETQYF
NA	TRBJ1-2	14	NA	TRBV7-2	TGTGCCAGCAGCTTAGGTCCCACTAACTATGGCTACACCTTC	CASSLGPTNYGYTF
TRBD1	TRBJ1-1	13	NA	TRBV6-4	TGTGCCAGCAGCGGGACAGGGGGCTCTGAAGCTTTCTTT	CASSGTGGSEAFF
TRBD2	TRBJ2-2	15	NA	TRBV7-2	TGTGCCAGCAGTTTCCTTAGCGGGGGAGCCGGGGAGCTGTTTTTT	CASSFLSGGAGELFF
TRBD1	TRBJ2-3	16	NA	TRBV4-2	TGTGCCAGCAGCCAAGAAACAGGGGGCAGCACAGATACGCAGTATTTT	CASSQETGGSTDTQYF
TRBD1	TRBJ1-2	16	NA	TRBV5-1	TGCGCCAGCAGCCTCACCGGGACAGGGGTTTTCTTTGGCTACACCTTC	CASSLTGTGVFFGYTF
NA	TRBJ2-2	14	NA	TRBV9	TGTGCCAGCAGCGTAGACGGGAACACCGGGGAGCTGTTTTTT	CASSVDGNTGELFF
NA	TRBJ2-1	18	NA	TRBV19	TGTGCCAGTATCCGTAAGGGGGGACTTACCACTTTCTACAATGAGCAGTTCTTC	CASIRKGGLTTFYNEQFF
NA	TRBJ1-4	17	NA	TRBV19	TGTGCCAGTAGTAAGATGGGACACCAACACGTATTGAAGAAACTGTTTTTT	CASSKMGHQHVLKKLFF
NA	TRBJ1-1	14	few	TRBV7-3	TGTGCCAGCAGCTCAGACGGTGTTCGGGCTCGGGCTTTCTTT	CASSSDGVRARAFF
NA	TRBJ2-1	15	NA	TRBV28	TGTGCCAGCAGTTTTGGGGGGGCCTCCTACAATGAGCAGTTCTTC	CASSFGGASYNEQFF
NA	TRBJ1-1	14	NA	TRBV11-2	TGTGCCAGCAGAACAGGAGTCGAAAACACTGAAGCTTTCTTT	CASRTGVENTEAFF
NA	TRBJ2-3	14	NA	TRBV29-1	TGCAGCGTAAGTTACCGAGGGCGCACAGATACGCAGTATTTT	CSVSYRGRTDTQYF
NA	TRBJ1-2	12	NA	TRBV7-2	TGTGCCAGCAGCTTTACCGGGAACGGCTACACCTTC	CASSFTGNGYTF
NA	TRBJ2-1	13	NA	TRBV10-1	TGCGCCAGCAGTGAGCGAGGGAGAAATGAGCAGTTCTTC	CASSERGRNEQFF
NA	TRBJ1-1	14	NA	TRBV18	TGTGCCAGCTCACCGAGGCCGGAGAACACTGAAGCTTTCTTT	CASSPRPENTEAFF
NA	TRBJ1-1	13	NA	TRBV10-3	TGTGCCAGTATGTGGCAAAAGAACACTGAAGCTTTCTTT	CASMWQKNTEAFF
TRBD1	TRBJ1-5	13	NA	TRBV30	TGTGCCTCCCAGGGGGCCAGCAATCAGCCCCAGCATTTT	CASQGASNQPQHF
NA	TRBJ2-5	15	NA	TRBV4-1	TGCGCCAGCAGCCAAGAGTTAAGGGGTTGGGAGACCCAGTACTTC	CASSQELRGWETQYF
NA	TRBJ2-5	15	NA	TRBV10-3	TGTGCCATCAGTGAGGAGACTAGTCTCGGAGAGACCCAGTACTTC	CAISEETSLGETQYF
NA	TRBJ1-4	13	NA	TRBV18	TGTGCCAGCTCAGGGGACGGCGGATCGGAACTGTTTTTT	CASSGDGGSELFF
TRBD2	TRBJ2-1	15	NA	TRBV20-1	TGCAGCGCTAGTGCCAGCGGGGGGCCCAACAATGAGCAGTTCTTC	CSASASGGPNNEQFF
NA	TRBJ1-3	14	NA	TRBV19	TGTGCCAGTGGACGGGTGATCTCTGGAAACACCATATATTTT	CASGRVISGNTIYF
NA	TRBJ1-3	15	NA	TRBV5-5	TGTGCCAGCAGCTTGGACGGGGGGCTGGGAAACACCATATATTTT	CASSLDGGLGNTIYF
NA	TRBJ1-1	13	once	TRBV30	TGTGCCTGGAGTTTGACAGCAAACACTGAAGCTTTCTTT	CAWSLTANTEAFF
TRBD1	TRBJ1-3	16	NA	TRBV27	TGTGCCAGCAGTCCCGGTCGTGGACAGGCTGGAAACACCATATATTTT	CASSPGRGQAGNTIYF
NA	TRBJ2-7	13	once	TRBV5-1	TGCGCCAGCAGCAGTCGGGAGACGTACGAGCAGTACTTC	CASSSRETYEQYF
NA	TRBJ1-5	15	NA	TRBV5-6	TGTGCCAGCAGCCCGGACGGAGCCAGCAATCAGCCCCAGCATTTT	CASSPDGASNQPQHF
NA	TRBJ2-3	17	NA	TRBV6-2/TRBV6-3	TGTGCCAGCAGTTACACAGGATCTTTAGTGGGGAAAGATACGCAGTATTTT	CASSYTGSLVGKDTQYF
NA	TRBJ1-4	14	NA	TRBV7-9	TGTGCCAGCAGCTTAGGGGGGGCTAATGAAAAACTGTTTTTT	CASSLGGANEKLFF
TRBD2	TRBJ2-7	15	NA	TRBV6-5	TGTGCCAGCACCCCCCTAGCGGGGATCTCCTACGAGCAGTACTTC	CASTPLAGISYEQYF
NA	TRBJ1-5	14	NA	TRBV7-2	TGTGCCAGCAGCCCCGGGACAATCAGCCAGCCCCAGCATTTT	CASSPGTISQPQHF
NA	TRBJ2-2	15	NA	TRBV5-1	TGCGCCAGCAGCTTGGAGACTATTTTCACCGGGGAGCTGTTTTTT	CASSLETIFTGELFF